This T cell receptor beta chain was recorded in a study of blood T cell repertoires in COVID-19. About the research overall: Both acute and convalescent COVID-19 samples were obtained from the United States, Italy and Spain.

The assay was immunoSEQ multiplex PCR, and TCRdb's table has in-frame clones only and misses some. The sample records around 250,000 clones, around 86% being singletons. CDR3 length equals 19 residues. With 6 bases clipped from V and 5 bases from J, the junction kept 24 bases outside the gene matches. The germline gives CDR1 SGHVT, CDR2 SQSDAQ. The chain is built from TRBV7-4 and TRBJ1-2; 7 bases are a match to TRBD1. Sequencing was carried out using peripheral blood. The TCR originated in a man aged 25-40 years who had recovered from COVID-19. CDR3 sequence: CASRARDRPYRLRSYGYTF. In nucleotides, the CDR3 is TGTGCCAGCAGAGCTAGGGACAGACCTTATAGGTTGAGGTCTTATGGCTACACCTTC.